What follows are 27 T cell receptor beta chains derived from one specimen sequenced in a study of blood T cell repertoires in COVID-19 (dated by TCRdb to 2018 to 2020). The protocol used for the library was the immunoSEQ multiplex PCR assay. Not all clones reach the TCRdb copy of this immuneACCESS table, which keeps in-frame sequences only. Checked studies attribute under half of the gap to unresolved V genes and leave the rest unexplained. The sample table records about 200,000 clones; 82% of these occur just once. The biggest ten clones account for approximately 8% of the sample. The sequencing sample was made of peripheral blood. These receptors were collected from a woman older than 75 with COVID-19, enrolled during active disease.

V usage is TRBV6-5 and J usage is TRBJ1-2; a possible D gene is TRBD1 (5 bases). The CDR3 contains 12 residues. V was shortened by 2 bases and J by 8 bases, with 9 bases between the two germline ends. Germline CDR1 is MNHEY and CDR2 is SVGAGI. In DNA form, the CDR3 reads TGTGCCAGCAGTTACAGGGGTGAGGGCTACACCTTC. This translates into CASSYRGEGYTF.

The chain couples TRBV10-3 to TRBJ1-5; no clear D. The CDR3 extends over 14 amino acids. V lost 1 base and J 1 base, leaving 5 bases between the germline ends. Germline V gives CDR1 ENHRY, CDR2 SYGVKD. The CDR3 region is CAISELLSNQPQHF. CDR3 DNA sequence: TGTGCCATCAGTGAGTTACTCAGCAATCAGCCCCAGCATTTT.

The table lists this clone with a few counts. V is TRBV27 and J is TRBJ1-3; 9 bases agree with TRBD1. Germline CDR1 is MNHEY and CDR2 is SMNVEV (reference sequence). Trimming cost V 6 bases and J 0 bases; bases outside gene matches: 3. This CDR3 is built from 15 residues. The CDR3: CASRPGQGSGNTIYF. The CDR3 coding sequence is TGTGCCAGCAGACCGGGACAGGGCTCTGGAAACACCATATATTTT.

The chain links TRBV4-2 to TRBJ1-4; D might be TRBD1 (5 bases). Germline V CDR1 and CDR2: LGHNA, YNFKEQ. V lost 5 bases to trimming and J lost 7 bases, with 23 bases between them. This CDR3 contains 17 residues. Written as DNA, the CDR3 is TGTGCCAGCAGCTCAAGGGAGGAAAGGGGCGTAGGTGAAAAACTGTTTTTT. Translated, it gives CASSSREERGVGEKLFF.

The V and J genes are TRBV6-5 and TRBJ1-1; D is possibly TRBD1 (6 bases). Germline V gene lookup returns CDR1 MNHEY and CDR2 SVGAGI. The V end was cut by 5 bases, the J end by 5 bases, with 15 bases between. The CDR3 runs 14 residues. The chain's CDR3 is CASSNNREGTEAFF. DNA of the CDR3: TGTGCCAGCAGTAACAACAGGGAAGGAACTGAAGCTTTCTTT.

The CDR3 is CASSPPSGRAGQFF. CDR3 sequence (DNA): TGTGCCAGCAGCCCCCCTAGCGGGAGGGCCGGGCAGTTCTTC. The gene calls are TRBV5-4 and TRBJ2-1, with TRBD2 identical over 12 bases. This CDR3 spans 14 amino acids. Trimming took 4 bases from V and 12 from J; bases not matched to a gene: 8. Looked up from germline, CDR1 is SGHNT and CDR2 is YYREEE (reference sequence).

The chain employs TRBV2 and TRBJ1-5; TRBD1 agrees at 7 bases. V lost 3 bases to trimming and J lost 6 bases; unmatched junction nucleotides: 8. CDR3 size: 15 residues. The germline V gene encodes CDR1 SNHLY and CDR2 FYNNEI. CDR3: CASSEQGTAAQPQHF. The CDR3 DNA reads as TGTGCCAGCAGTGAGCAAGGGACAGCGGCTCAGCCCCAGCATTTT.

The J gene is TRBJ2-1, the V gene TRBV10-3; 9 bases match TRBD1. Per germline, CDR1 ENHRY and CDR2 SYGVKD. V gave up 5 bases and J gave up 8 bases; unmatched junction bases: 7. This CDR3 comprises 14 residues. CDR3 in DNA: TGTGCCATCAGTCCGGGACAGGGTAGCGATGAGCAGTTCTTC. This translates into CAISPGQGSDEQFF.

This clone appeared once. The gene calls are TRBV9 and TRBJ2-2; D gene ambiguous. This CDR3 region has 15 residues. V lost 4 bases, J lost 7 bases, and 17 bases lay in between. CDR1 is SGDLS, CDR2 YYNGEE, per germline. CDR3 in amino acids: CASSSSTPVVGELFF. CDR3 in DNA: TGTGCCAGCAGCTCTTCCACCCCGGTGGTCGGGGAGCTGTTTTTT.

CDR3 nucleotides: TGTGCCAGCAGTTATAAGACAGGGGCTCACTATGGCTACACCTTC. Residues: CASSYKTGAHYGYTF. This chain joins TRBV27 and TRBJ1-2; 8 bases are a match to TRBD1. The CDR3 is made up of 15 amino acids. The V gene end was trimmed by 4 bases and the J gene end by 3 bases; junction bases not matched to a gene: 7. Germline CDR1 reads MNHEY; CDR2 reads SMNVEV (reference sequence).

This clone came up a few times. The V gene is TRBV5-1, the J gene TRBJ2-4; 8 bases match TRBD1. CDR1 and CDR2 (germline): SGHRS, YFSETQ. V was pared by 0 bases and J by 8 bases, with 7 bases of the junction left unmatched. This CDR3 region has 15 residues. DNA for the CDR3: TGCGCCAGCAGCTTGGAAGGCGACAGGGGACACATTCAGTACTTC. Its protein is CASSLEGDRGHIQYF.

The CDR3 is CASSLGTNTEAFF. Here the CDR3 DNA reads TGTGCCAGCAGCTTAGGCACTAACACTGAAGCTTTCTTT. V usage is TRBV11-3 and J usage is TRBJ1-1; no clear D gene. Trimming took 1 base from V and 2 from J, leaving 5 bases between them. This CDR3 is built from 13 residues. Germline V CDR1 and CDR2: SGHNT, YENEEA.

The V and J genes are TRBV30 and TRBJ1-2; TRBD1 matches 7 bases. Germline loops: CDR1 GTSNPN, CDR2 SVGIG (reference sequence). The CDR3 totals 13 residues. Germline trimming cut 5 bases from V and 5 bases from J; bases unmatched to any gene: 8. In nucleotides, the CDR3 is TGTGCCTGGGACAGGGTCCTGATTTATGGCTACACCTTC. Protein: CAWDRVLIYGYTF.

This chain links TRBV5-1 with TRBJ1-4; D remains ambiguous. The CDR3 extends over 15 amino acids. Germline V gives CDR1 SGHRS, CDR2 YFSETQ. Trimming left V 3 bases short and J 4 bases short, with 13 bases between. CDR3 coding DNA: TGCGCCAGCAGCTCGACCGGGAACAGTAATGAAAAACTGTTTTTT. This encodes CASSSTGNSNEKLFF.

The genes are TRBV24-1 and TRBJ1-2; 8 bases match TRBD1. The germline CDR1 and CDR2 sequences are KGHDR and SFDVKD. V lost 4 bases, J lost 3 bases, and 9 bases stayed unmatched. The CDR3 totals 16 residues. This CDR3 is CATSDPGQGVDYGYTF. Here the CDR3 DNA reads TGTGCCACCAGTGACCCTGGACAGGGTGTGGACTATGGCTACACCTTC.

This clone has a single count. The chain employs TRBV5-1 and TRBJ2-3, with 11 positions matching TRBD2. Per the germline V gene, CDR1 is SGHRS and CDR2 is YFSETQ. The CDR3 runs to 16 residues. V was pared by 3 bases and J by 2 bases, with 5 bases of the junction left unmatched. The CDR3 loop is CASSYSGRAPTDTQYF. CDR3 DNA sequence: TGCGCCAGCAGCTATAGCGGGAGGGCCCCCACAGATACGCAGTATTTT.

Here the CDR3 reads CASSYSGGDYGYTF. DNA of the CDR3: TGTGCCAGCAGTTACTCAGGGGGGGACTATGGCTACACCTTC. This chain uses TRBV6-5 with TRBJ1-2, with D perhaps TRBD1 (6 bases). Deletions cut 0 bases from V and 3 bases from J, with 8 bases between. Germline V CDR1 and CDR2: MNHEY, SVGAGI. This CDR3 comprises 14 residues.

The genes are TRBV9 and TRBJ1-6; 8 nucleotides line up with TRBD1. V was clipped by 3 bases and J by 7 bases; unmatched bases: 6. Germline V gene data show CDR1 as SGDLS and CDR2 as YYNGEE. The CDR3 length is 15 residues. As DNA, the CDR3 is TGTGCCAGCAGCGCAAGGACAGGGACGAATTCACCCCTCCACTTT. It is translated as CASSARTGTNSPLHF.

The V and J genes are TRBV10-3 and TRBJ2-7; D gene unclear. CDR3 length: 12 residues. Trimming cost V 6 bases and J 3 bases, with 9 bases left between them. Germline lookup yields CDR1 ENHRY and CDR2 SYGVKD. The CDR3 nucleotides are TGTGCCATCAGCTATTCAATCTACGAGCAGTACTTC. Translated: CAISYSIYEQYF.

The chain has TRBV6-2 or TRBV6-3 and TRBJ1-1, with TRBD1 matching over 7 bases. Germline CDR1 reads MNHEY; CDR2 reads SVGEGT. This CDR3 region has 21 residues. Trimming took 2 bases from V and 11 from J; bases not matched to a gene: 32. Here the CDR3 reads CASSYPRNVVKSGRGNLGAFF. The CDR3 nucleotides are TGTGCCAGCAGTTACCCGAGGAATGTTGTTAAGTCGGGCAGGGGGAACTTGGGGGCTTTCTTT.

J is TRBJ1-6 and V is TRBV5-6; D gene uncertain. The CDR3 has 13 residues. V lost 4 bases, J lost 10 bases, and 12 bases lay in between. Per the germline V gene, CDR1 is SGHDT and CDR2 is YYEEEE. CDR3 in amino acids: CASSLRVNSPLHF. The CDR3 DNA reads as TGTGCCAGCAGCCTAAGAGTAAACTCACCCCTCCACTTT. Full variable domain (missing parts from reference TRBV5-6 and TRBJ1-6): DAGVTQSPTHLIKTRGQQVTLRCSPKSGHDTVSWYQQALGQGPQFIFQYYEEEERQRGNFPDRFSGHQFPNYSSELNVNALLLGDSALYLCASSLRVNSPLHFGNGTRLTVT.

The gene calls are TRBV19 and TRBJ2-7; no definite D call. The germline V and J ends were trimmed by 5 bases and 2 bases, with 13 bases remaining between them. There are 14 residues in the CDR3. Per the germline V gene, CDR1 is LNHDA and CDR2 is SQIVND (reference sequence). This CDR3 is CASSVGLGTYEQYF. The CDR3 DNA reads as TGTGCCAGTAGTGTAGGGTTGGGCACCTACGAGCAGTACTTC.

The gene calls are TRBV6-5 and TRBJ2-7, with 9 bases aligning to TRBD1. Germline V gives CDR1 MNHEY, CDR2 SVGAGI. V shed 7 bases and J 7 bases; nucleotides not matched to a gene: 11. The CDR3 runs to 14 residues. The CDR3: CASNPNRGHREQYF. CDR3 nucleotide sequence: TGTGCCAGCAATCCGAACAGGGGGCATAGGGAGCAGTACTTC.

V is TRBV11-2 and J is TRBJ2-7; D may be TRBD2 (7 bases). CDR1 SGHAT and CDR2 FQNNGV come from the germline V gene. This CDR3 spans 15 amino acids. Trimming shortened V by 4 bases and J by 0 bases, and 13 bases separated the two germline ends. The CDR3 spells CASSWGGGYSYEQYF. The CDR3 DNA reads as TGTGCCAGCAGCTGGGGGGGCGGATACTCCTACGAGCAGTACTTC.

The V gene is TRBV5-4, the J gene TRBJ2-3; D possibly corresponds to TRBD1 (5 bases). The V and J ends lost 3 bases and 2 bases respectively, with 16 bases between them. Germline-derived CDR1 and CDR2 are SGHNT and YYREEE (reference sequence). This CDR3 comprises 16 residues. The CDR3 reads CASSSPRQGYTDTQYF. In nucleotides, the CDR3 is TGTGCCAGCAGCTCCCCCCGGCAGGGATACACAGATACGCAGTATTTT.

This rearrangement joins TRBV3-1 (or the pseudogene TRBV3-2) to TRBJ2-4, with TRBD1 matching over 9 bases. V gave up 6 bases and J gave up 6 bases; unmatched junction bases: 9. CDR3 length equals 15 residues. The germline V gene encodes CDR1 LGHDT and CDR2 YNNKEL (reference sequence). The CDR3 nucleotides read TGTGCCAGCAGTCTCTACAGGGGGCCTGGAAACATTCAGTACTTC. It specifies CASSLYRGPGNIQYF.

This chain joins TRBV3-1 (or the pseudogene TRBV3-2) and TRBJ1-4; weak D call: TRBD1 (5 bases). The germline V gene has CDR1 LGHDT and CDR2 YNNKEL (reference sequence). V lost 4 bases to trimming and J lost 4 bases, with 10 bases between them. This CDR3 is 14 amino acids long. The CDR3 protein is CASSPGLSNEKLFF. The DNA for the CDR3 is TGTGCCAGCAGCCCGGGACTGAGTAATGAAAAACTGTTTTTT.